The next 22 T cell receptor beta chains were all read from a single sample in a study of T cells in tuberculosis. The repertoire was sequenced with immunoSEQ multiplex PCR; TCRdb's copy has only in-frame clones and lacks some. There are 20,000 to 25,000 clones in the sample; 90% to 95% occur only once, and under 20% lies in the top ten. The source material was PBMCs. These receptors were obtained from a donor between 10 and 35 years old with latent tuberculosis or without tuberculosis infection. Some clones in this sample may be carry-over from other donors' samples.

The V call is TRBV5-1, the J call TRBJ1-1, with D tentatively TRBD1 (5 bases). Germline V gene sequence: CDR1 SGHRS, CDR2 YFSETQ. The CDR3 runs to 13 residues. Trimming shortened V by 4 bases and J by 4 bases, and 11 bases separated the two germline ends. CDR3 amino acids: CASSRRGVTEAFF. DNA for the CDR3: TGCGCCAGCAGCCGCCGGGGGGTCACTGAAGCTTTCTTT.

The CDR3 spells CASSKQAAYEQYF. CDR3 nucleotide sequence: TGTGCCAGCAGTAAACAGGCAGCCTACGAGCAGTACTTC. The V call is TRBV2, the J call TRBJ2-7; D is perhaps TRBD1 (5 bases). Germline CDR1 is SNHLY and CDR2 is FYNNEI. The CDR3 totals 13 residues. V gave up 5 bases and J gave up 2 bases, with 10 bases separating them.

V gene TRBV9 combines with J gene TRBJ1-2; 7 nucleotides align to TRBD1. Germline loops: CDR1 SGDLS, CDR2 YYNGEE. CDR3 length: 15 residues. Trimming removed 3 bases from V and 0 bases from J; junction bases left unmatched: 5. CDR3 nucleotide sequence: TGTGCCAGCAGCGAGGGGACAGTCGCTAACTATGGCTACACCTTC. Amino acid sequence: CASSEGTVANYGYTF. The full variable domain, completed using reference TRBV9 and TRBJ1-2, is DSGVTQTPKHLITATGQRVTLRCSPRSGDLSVYWYQQSLDQGLQFLIQYYNGEERAKGNILERFSAQQFPDLHSELNLSSLELGDSALYFCASSEGTVANYGYTFGSGTRLTVV.

The V and J genes are TRBV6-1 and TRBJ1-5; possibly TRBD1 for D (6 bases). Germline values: CDR1 MNHNS, CDR2 SASEGT. The CDR3 extends over 12 amino acids. The chain's CDR3 is CSHTQGNQPQHF. The CDR3 DNA follows: TGTAGCCACACGCAGGGGAACCAGCCCCAGCATTTT.

The chain couples TRBV11-2 to TRBJ1-2, with D possibly being TRBD1 (6 bases). The CDR3 covers 13 residues. Deletions cut 5 bases from V and 3 bases from J, with 10 bases between. Per the germline V gene, CDR1 is SGHAT and CDR2 is FQNNGV. The CDR3 region is CASSLQGYYGYTF. As DNA, the CDR3 is TGTGCCAGCAGCCTACAGGGATACTATGGCTACACCTTC.

The chain links TRBV4-1 to TRBJ2-1, with D possibly matching TRBD2 (5 bases). Germline CDR1 is MGHRA and CDR2 is YSYEKL. CDR3 length: 15 residues. V lost 1 base and J 6 bases, leaving 13 bases between the germline ends. DNA of the CDR3: TGCGCCAGCAGCCAAGGATCAACGGGGATCAATGAGCAGTTCTTC. Its protein product is CASSQGSTGINEQFF.

The V call is TRBV4-3, the J call TRBJ1-4; 8 bases agree with TRBD1. Per germline, CDR1 LGHNA and CDR2 YSLEER. The CDR3 is 16 amino acids. With V trimmed by 1 base and J by 6 bases, 7 bases remained unmatched. Here the CDR3 reads CASSQVYRGVDEKLFF. In DNA, the CDR3 is TGCGCCAGCAGCCAAGTATACAGGGGGGTAGATGAAAAACTGTTTTTT.

The genes are TRBV7-9 and TRBJ1-2; tentative D call: TRBD1 (5 bases). Trimming took off 11 bases at V and 4 bases at J, with 14 bases between the two ends. CDR1 and CDR2 (germline): SEHNR, FQNEAQ (reference sequence). CDR3 length equals 12 residues. This chain's CDR3 is CAGSGLSYGYTF. The CDR3 DNA reads TGTGCCGGATCGGGACTCTCCTATGGCTACACCTTC.

The CDR3 DNA sequence: TGTGCCAGCAGCCGGATGCAGGGGCTATCAGGGGCCAACGTCCTGACTTTC. Amino acid sequence: CASSRMQGLSGANVLTF. This sequence joins TRBV11-2 and TRBJ2-6, with D tentatively TRBD1 (6 bases). Trimming took off 5 bases at V and 4 bases at J, with 18 bases between the two ends. The CDR3 runs to 17 residues. Germline CDR1 SGHAT, CDR2 FQNNGV.

The rearrangement links TRBV28 to TRBJ1-2, with no clear D. This CDR3 spans 15 amino acids. The germline V and J ends were trimmed by 3 bases and 4 bases, with 15 bases remaining between them. Per germline, CDR1 MDHEN and CDR2 SYDVKM. CDR3 bases: TGTGCCAGCAGTTTTGACGGCCTGGGAGGCTATGGCTACACCTTC. Translating gives CASSFDGLGGYGYTF.

In this sample, this clone turned up a few times. The chain uses TRBV30 and TRBJ1-6, with 7 bases identical to TRBD1. Germline CDR1 is GTSNPN and CDR2 is SVGIG (reference sequence). The trim removed 8 bases at V and 5 bases at J, leaving 9 bases unmatched. The CDR3 runs 14 residues. This CDR3 is CAGSTGTHNSPLHF. In DNA form, the CDR3 reads TGTGCCGGATCGACAGGGACTCATAATTCACCCCTCCACTTT.

DNA of the CDR3: TGCGCCAGCAGCTTGGCCGGACTAGCGAACGAGCAGTACTTC. Protein product: CASSLAGLANEQYF. The chain recombines TRBV5-1 with TRBJ2-7; 9 nucleotides align to TRBD2. Germline CDR1 is SGHRS and CDR2 is YFSETQ. J lost 5 bases, V lost 0 bases, and 3 bases had no gene match. The CDR3 length is 14 residues.

The rearrangement joins TRBV30 to TRBJ1-4; D remains unclear. CDR3 length: 14 residues. The germline V gene has CDR1 GTSNPN and CDR2 SVGIG (reference sequence). Trimming took 2 bases from V and 8 from J, leaving 15 bases between them. CDR3 sequence (DNA): TGTGCCTGGAGTTGGGCAGGAGGAATGGAAAAACTGTTTTTT. Protein product: CAWSWAGGMEKLFF.

The chain is built from TRBV19 and TRBJ1-1; D gene uncertain. The germline gives CDR1 LNHDA, CDR2 SQIVND (reference sequence). The CDR3 length is 15 residues. Trimming left V 6 bases short and J 5 bases short, with 19 bases between. The CDR3 is CASRPLETPWTEAFF. CDR3 bases: TGTGCCAGTAGGCCCCTGGAGACCCCCTGGACTGAAGCTTTCTTT.

The rearrangement joins TRBV5-1 to TRBJ1-2; 9 positions match TRBD1. Trimming at V came to 4 bases and at J to 5 bases, leaving 6 bases not matched to a gene. The germline CDR1 and CDR2 sequences are SGHRS and YFSETQ. This CDR3 contains 14 residues. The CDR3 protein is CASSPGQGQYGYTF. CDR3 DNA sequence: TGCGCCAGCAGCCCTGGACAGGGGCAATATGGCTACACCTTC. Supplemented by reference TRBV5-1 and TRBJ1-2, the full variable domain reads KAGVTQTPRYLIKTRGQQVTLSCSPISGHRSVSWYQQTPGQGLQFLFEYFSETQRNKGNFPGRFSGRQFSNSRSEMNVSTLELGDSALYLCASSPGQGQYGYTFGSGTRLTVV.

This chain connects TRBV7-2 to TRBJ2-1, with TRBD2 as a possible D gene (5 bases). CDR1 SGHTA and CDR2 FQGNSA come from the germline V gene. There are 15 residues in the CDR3. V lost 2 bases to trimming and J lost 7 bases, with 15 bases between them. Here the CDR3 reads CASSLPSGFGNEQFF. The CDR3 coding sequence is TGTGCCAGCAGCTTACCCTCGGGGTTTGGGAATGAGCAGTTCTTC.

The V and J genes are TRBV6-6 and TRBJ1-5, with 7 bases matching TRBD1. This CDR3 region has 16 residues. Losses at the gene ends were 5 bases for V and 2 bases for J; bases not matched to a gene: 9. Per the germline V gene, CDR1 is MNHNY and CDR2 is SVGAGI (reference sequence). This CDR3 reads CASSRGTANGNQPQHF. Here the CDR3 DNA reads TGTGCCAGCAGTCGGGGGACAGCTAATGGCAATCAGCCCCAGCATTTT.

The gene calls are TRBV7-2 and TRBJ2-1, with 8 nucleotides matching TRBD1. The V and J ends lost 5 bases and 9 bases, in that order; junction bases with no gene match: 6. This CDR3 has 13 amino acids. Germline-derived CDR1 and CDR2 are SGHTA and FQGNSA. The CDR3 reads CASSQTGVSEQFF. In DNA, the CDR3 is TGTGCCAGCAGCCAGACAGGGGTTAGTGAGCAGTTCTTC.

CDR3 protein: CSARQYEQYF. The CDR3 DNA follows: TGCAGTGCTAGGCAGTACGAGCAGTACTTC. The chain couples TRBV20-1 to TRBJ2-7; D is unresolved. CDR3 length: 10 amino acids. V lost 3 bases and J lost 4, with 4 bases in between. The germline V gene encodes CDR1 DFQATT and CDR2 SNEGSKA (reference sequence).

The chain joins TRBV10-3 to TRBJ2-3, with unresolved D. Germline V gene data show CDR1 as ENHRY and CDR2 as SYGVKD. Trimming pared 5 bases from V and 7 bases from J, leaving 10 bases between. The CDR3 is made up of 12 amino acids. CDR3 in DNA: TGTGCCATCAGTCGAGACTCCTATACGCAGTATTTT. It encodes CAISRDSYTQYF.

For the CDR3, the DNA is TGTGCCAGCAGCATTCAGGGGGCCCTTTGCGAGCAGTACTTC. It specifies CASSIQGALCEQYF. The chain links TRBV7-9 to TRBJ2-7; TRBD1 matches 8 bases. V was pared by 5 bases and J by 6 bases, with 9 bases of the junction left unmatched. CDR1 and CDR2 from the germline V gene are SEHNR and FQNEAQ (reference sequence). CDR3 length: 14 amino acids.

The genes are TRBV30 and TRBJ2-1; TRBD2 is a possible D gene (6 bases). Germline V gives CDR1 GTSNPN, CDR2 SVGIG (reference sequence). This CDR3 comprises 17 residues. The V end lost 0 bases, the J end lost 4 bases, and 19 bases lay between the germline ends. The DNA of the CDR3 is TGTGCCTGGAGTGTTGGCTTCGGACTTGGAGGGTACAATGAGCAGTTCTTC. This gives the protein CAWSVGFGLGGYNEQFF.